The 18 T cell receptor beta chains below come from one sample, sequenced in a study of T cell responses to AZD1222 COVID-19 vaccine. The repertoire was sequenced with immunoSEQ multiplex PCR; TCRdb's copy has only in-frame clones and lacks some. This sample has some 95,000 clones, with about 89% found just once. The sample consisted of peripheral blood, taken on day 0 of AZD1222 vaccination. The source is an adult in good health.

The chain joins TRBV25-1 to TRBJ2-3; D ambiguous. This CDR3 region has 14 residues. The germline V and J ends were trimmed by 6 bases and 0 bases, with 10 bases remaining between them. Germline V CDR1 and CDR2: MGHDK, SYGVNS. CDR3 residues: CASSYLPSTDTQYF. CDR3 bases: TGTGCCAGCAGCTACTTACCTAGCACAGATACGCAGTATTTT. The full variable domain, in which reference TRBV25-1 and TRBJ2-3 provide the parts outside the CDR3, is EADIYQTPRYLVIGTGKKITLECSQTMGHDKMYWYQQDPGMELHLIHYSYGVNSTEKGDLSSESTVSRIRTEHFPLTLESARPSHTSQYLCASSYLPSTDTQYFGPGTRLTVL.

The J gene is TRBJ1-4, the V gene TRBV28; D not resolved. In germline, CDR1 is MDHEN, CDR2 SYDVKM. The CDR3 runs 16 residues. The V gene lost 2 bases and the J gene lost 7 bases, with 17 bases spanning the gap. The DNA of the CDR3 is TGTGCCAGCAGTTTACTCCCACCAAAATGGAGTGAAAAACTGTTTTTT. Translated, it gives CASSLLPPKWSEKLFF.

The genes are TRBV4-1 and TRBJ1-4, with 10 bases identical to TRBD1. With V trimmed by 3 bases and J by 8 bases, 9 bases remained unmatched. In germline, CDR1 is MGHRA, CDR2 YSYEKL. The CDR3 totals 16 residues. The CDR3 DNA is TGCGCCAGCAGCCATGGGCCGGGACAGGGGAGGGAAAAACTGTTTTTT. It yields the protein CASSHGPGQGREKLFF.

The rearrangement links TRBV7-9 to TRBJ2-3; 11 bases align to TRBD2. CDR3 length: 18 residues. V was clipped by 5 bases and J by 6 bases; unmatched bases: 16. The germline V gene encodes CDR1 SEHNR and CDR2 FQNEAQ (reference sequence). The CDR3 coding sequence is TGTGCCAGCAGCCGAACACCACCGGCTAGCGGGGGGAAGGATACGCAGTATTTT. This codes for CASSRTPPASGGKDTQYF. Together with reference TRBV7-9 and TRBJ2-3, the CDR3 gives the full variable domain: DTGVSQNPRHKITKRGQNVTFRCDPISEHNRLYWYRQTLGQGPEFLTYFQNEAQLEKSRLLSDRFSAERPKGSFSTLEIQRTEQGDSAMYLCASSRTPPASGGKDTQYFGPGTRLTVL.

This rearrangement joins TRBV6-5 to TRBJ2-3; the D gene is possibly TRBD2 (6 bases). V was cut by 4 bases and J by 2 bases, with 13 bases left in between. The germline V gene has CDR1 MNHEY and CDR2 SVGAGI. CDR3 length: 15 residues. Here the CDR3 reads CASSSPGGNTDTQYF. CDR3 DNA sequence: TGTGCCAGCAGTTCCCCCGGGGGAAACACAGATACGCAGTATTTT.

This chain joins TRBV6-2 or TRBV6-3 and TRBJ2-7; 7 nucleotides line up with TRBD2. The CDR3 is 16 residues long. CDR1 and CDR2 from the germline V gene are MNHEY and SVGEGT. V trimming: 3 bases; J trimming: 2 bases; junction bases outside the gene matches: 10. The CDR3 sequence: CASSYPLGGVPYEQYF. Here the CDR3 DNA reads TGTGCCAGCAGTTATCCCCTTGGGGGGGTACCCTACGAGCAGTACTTC.

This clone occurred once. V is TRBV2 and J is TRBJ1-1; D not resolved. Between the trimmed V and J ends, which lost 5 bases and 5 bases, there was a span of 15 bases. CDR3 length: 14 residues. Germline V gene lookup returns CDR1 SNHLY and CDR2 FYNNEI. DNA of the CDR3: TGTGCCAGCAGTCCAAAACAGCGTAGTACTGAAGCTTTCTTT. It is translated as CASSPKQRSTEAFF.

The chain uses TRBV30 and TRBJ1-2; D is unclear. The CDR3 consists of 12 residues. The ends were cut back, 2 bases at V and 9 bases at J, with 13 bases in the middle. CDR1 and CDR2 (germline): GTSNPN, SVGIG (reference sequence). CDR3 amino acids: CAWSPGPTRYTF. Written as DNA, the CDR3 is TGTGCCTGGAGTCCCGGCCCCACTCGCTACACCTTC.

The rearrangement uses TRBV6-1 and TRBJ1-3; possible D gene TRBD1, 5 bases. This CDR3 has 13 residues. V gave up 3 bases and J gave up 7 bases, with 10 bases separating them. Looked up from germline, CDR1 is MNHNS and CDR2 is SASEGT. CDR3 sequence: CASSEGGRNTIYF. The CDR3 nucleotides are TGTGCCAGCAGTGAGGGGGGGAGGAACACCATATATTTT.

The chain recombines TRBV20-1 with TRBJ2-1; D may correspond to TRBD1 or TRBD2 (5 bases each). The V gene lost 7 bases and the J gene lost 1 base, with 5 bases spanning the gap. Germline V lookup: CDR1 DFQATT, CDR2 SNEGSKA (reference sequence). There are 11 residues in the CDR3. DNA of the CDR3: TGCAGTGGGGGGTCCTACAATGAGCAGTTCTTC. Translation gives CSGGSYNEQFF.

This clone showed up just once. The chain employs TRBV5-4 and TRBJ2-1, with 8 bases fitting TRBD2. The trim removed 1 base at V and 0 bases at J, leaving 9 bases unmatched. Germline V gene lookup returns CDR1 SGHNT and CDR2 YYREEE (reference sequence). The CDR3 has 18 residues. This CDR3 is CASSLRSGGGYSYNEQFF. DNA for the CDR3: TGTGCCAGCAGCTTGCGCAGCGGCGGGGGGTACTCCTACAATGAGCAGTTCTTC.

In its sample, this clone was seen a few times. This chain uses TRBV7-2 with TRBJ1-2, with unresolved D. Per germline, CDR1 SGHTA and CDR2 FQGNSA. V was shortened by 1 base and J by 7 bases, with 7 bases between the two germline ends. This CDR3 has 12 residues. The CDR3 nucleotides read TGTGCCAGCAGCTTAGACGCGCGTGGCTACACCTTC. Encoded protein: CASSLDARGYTF.

The CDR3 is CASSGGPPPYNEQFF. CDR3 DNA: TGCGCCAGCTCTGGCGGGCCCCCACCCTACAATGAGCAGTTCTTC. The chain is built from TRBV10-2 and TRBJ2-1, with D possibly matching TRBD2 (5 bases). The CDR3 contains 15 residues. In germline, CDR1 is WSHSY, CDR2 SAAADI. V lost 8 bases, J lost 2 bases, and 16 bases lay in between.

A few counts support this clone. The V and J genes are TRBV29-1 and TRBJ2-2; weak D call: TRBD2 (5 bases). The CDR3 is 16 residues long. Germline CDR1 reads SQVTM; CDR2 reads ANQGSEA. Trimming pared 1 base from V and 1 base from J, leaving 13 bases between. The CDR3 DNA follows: TGCAGCGTTGAAGTCACGGAGCGGATGAACACCGGGGAGCTGTTTTTT. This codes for CSVEVTERMNTGELFF.

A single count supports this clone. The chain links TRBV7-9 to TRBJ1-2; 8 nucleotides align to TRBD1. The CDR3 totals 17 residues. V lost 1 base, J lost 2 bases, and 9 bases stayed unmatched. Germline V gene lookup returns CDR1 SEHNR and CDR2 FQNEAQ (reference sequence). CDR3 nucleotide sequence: TGTGCCAGCAGCTTAGGTTTAGGCGACAGGGGCAACTATGGCTACACCTTC. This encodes CASSLGLGDRGNYGYTF.

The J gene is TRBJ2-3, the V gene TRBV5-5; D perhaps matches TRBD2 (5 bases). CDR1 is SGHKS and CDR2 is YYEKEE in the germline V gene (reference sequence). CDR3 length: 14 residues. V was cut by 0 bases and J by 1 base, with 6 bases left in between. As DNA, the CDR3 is TGTGCCAGCAGCTTGGAAGCGGGCACAGATACGCAGTATTTT. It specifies CASSLEAGTDTQYF.

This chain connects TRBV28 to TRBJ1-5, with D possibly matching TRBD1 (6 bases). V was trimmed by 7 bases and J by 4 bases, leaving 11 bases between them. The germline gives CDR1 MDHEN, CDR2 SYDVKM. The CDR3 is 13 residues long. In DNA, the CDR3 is TGTGCCAGCACCGGGGGGGCGAATCAGCCCCAGCATTTT. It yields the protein CASTGGANQPQHF.

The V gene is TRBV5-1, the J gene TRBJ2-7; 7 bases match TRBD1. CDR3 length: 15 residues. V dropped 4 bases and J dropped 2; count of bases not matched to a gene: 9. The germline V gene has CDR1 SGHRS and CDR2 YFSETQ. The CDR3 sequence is CASSPRTGGTYEQYF. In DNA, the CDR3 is TGCGCCAGCAGCCCCCGGACAGGAGGAACCTACGAGCAGTACTTC.